Sequencing of this TCR beta chain was carried out in a study of siplizumab effects on memory and regulatory T cells (dated 2019 in TCRdb). General notes on the study: The study examined how the anti-CD2 antibody siplizumab affects alloreactive T-cell subsets in allogeneic mixed lymphocyte reactions built from human PBMCs.

The germline V gene (reference sequence) sets CDR1 to MNHNY and CDR2 to SVGAGI. The V and J ends are trimmed by 2 bases and 11 bases, leaving 13 bases between them. Its CDR3 holds 13 amino acids, cysteine through phenylalanine. The kept DNA is CDR3 alone, 39 bases in frame from the first base. The research as a whole found: The suppressive function of proliferating Tregs from siplizumab cultures was not functionally confirmed. The cumulative frequency of alloreactive sequences that could be traced back to unstimulated CD4+ memory T cells was significantly reduced by siplizumab. Among mappable alloreactive CD4+ clones, an average Treg-derived fraction of roughly 69% was observed with siplizumab, compared with more than 25% in control reactions. Unstimulated naive T cells appeared to be more diverse than memory T cells, and naive cells seemed to make a substantial contribution to the alloresponse. A naive or memory phenotype could not be assigned to roughly 80-97% of proliferating CD4+ or CD8+ clones. Sequences below about 10^-5 frequency were poorly captured, so only a minor fraction of alloreactive clones could be mapped to unstimulated subsets.

Sorted unstimulated T cells and proliferating T cells recovered from mixed lymphocyte reactions were subjected to TCRbeta CDR3 sequencing. Fresh whole blood from 9 to 11 HLA-typed healthy donors was used to isolate PBMCs. A remark on this clone: Its antigen has not been determined. No qualities accompany the bases; no much larger clone lies one base away.

Library preparation used the immunoSEQ multiplex PCR assay. The deep sequencing platform assayed about 10^5 TCR templates per sample. Genomic DNA extracted from sorted T cells was used for TCRbeta CDR3 sequencing. On the authors' methods: The R programming language was used for clonal analysis of TCRbeta CDR3 data. Alloreactive CD4+ and CD8+ clones were identified by comparing unstimulated samples to CFSE-low samples taken after the reaction. Alloreactive CD4+ clones were assigned to regulatory or non-regulatory origin by matching sequences to sorted unstimulated Treg and non-Treg repertoires. TCRdb carries this immuneACCESS record with in-frame sequences only. Its versions omit some clonotypes, under half of them owing to an unresolved V gene in the studies checked, with the rest unexplained. Clonal size and the V and J genes are those of that table, whereas D and trimming came from the DNA. The sample table shows over 100,000 clones, and 80% to 95% are seen once. Jointly, the top ten make up around 1.1% of the sample.

Here the chain combines TRBV6-6 and TRBJ2-1; TRBD1 is possibly the D segment (6 matching bases). Sequencing was performed on CD4+ T cells sorted from blood. This receptor was taken from a human donor in good health. The CDR3 loop reads CASSYEGTIKQFF. The DNA sequence is given as TGTGCCAGCAGTTACGAGGGGACAATAAAGCAGTTCTTC.